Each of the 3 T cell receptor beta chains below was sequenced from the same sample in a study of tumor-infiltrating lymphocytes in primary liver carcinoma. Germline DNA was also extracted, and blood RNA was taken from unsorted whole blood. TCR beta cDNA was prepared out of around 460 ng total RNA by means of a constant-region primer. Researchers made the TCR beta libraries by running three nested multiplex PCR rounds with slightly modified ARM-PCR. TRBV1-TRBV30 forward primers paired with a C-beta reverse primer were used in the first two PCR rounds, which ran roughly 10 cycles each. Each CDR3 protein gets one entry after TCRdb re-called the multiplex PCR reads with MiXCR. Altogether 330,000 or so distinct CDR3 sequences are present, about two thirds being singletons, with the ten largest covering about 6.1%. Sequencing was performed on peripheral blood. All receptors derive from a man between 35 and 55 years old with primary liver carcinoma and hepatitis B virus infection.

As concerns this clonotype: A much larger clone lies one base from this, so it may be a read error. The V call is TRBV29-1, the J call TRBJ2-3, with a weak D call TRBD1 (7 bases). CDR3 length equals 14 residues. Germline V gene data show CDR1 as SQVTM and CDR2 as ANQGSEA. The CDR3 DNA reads TGCAGCGTGGCGGGACAGATGAGCACAGATACGCACTATTTT. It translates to CSVAGQMSTDTHYF.

CDR3 in DNA: TGTGCCAGCCCGGGACTAGCGGTCAATGAGCAGTTCTTC. It specifies CASPGLAVNEQFF. The rearrangement uses TRBV11-1 and TRBJ2-1; 11 bases line up with TRBD2. From germline, CDR1 is SGHAT and CDR2 FQDESV (reference sequence). This CDR3 is 13 amino acids long. The V gene end was trimmed by 8 bases and the J gene end by 6 bases; junction bases not matched to a gene: 3.

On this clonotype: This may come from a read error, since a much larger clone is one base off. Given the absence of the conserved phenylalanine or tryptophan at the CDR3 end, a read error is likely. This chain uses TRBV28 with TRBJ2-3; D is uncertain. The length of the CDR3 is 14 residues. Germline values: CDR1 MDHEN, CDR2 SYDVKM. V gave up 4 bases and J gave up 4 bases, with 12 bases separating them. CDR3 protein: CASSSRIGADTQYL. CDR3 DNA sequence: TGTGCCAGCAGTTCCCGAATCGGCGCAGATACGCAGTATCTT.